This TCR beta chain was profiled in a study of T cell responses to AZD1222 COVID-19 vaccine. Whole-study results and caveats: Repertoire sampling was restricted to post-peak T cell response timepoints. Unmutated regions of variants are reportedly targeted by nearly half of spike-specific TCRs.

V gave up 6 bases and J gave up 6 bases, with 11 bases separating them. The CDR3 is 12 residues long. Germline V gene data show CDR1 as SGHKS and CDR2 as YYEKEE (reference sequence). Concerning this clone itself: Its antigen is unknown.

Here immunoSEQ multiplex PCR was the method, and the copy in TCRdb shows in-frame clones only, minus some. Among 90,000 to 100,000 clones listed, approximately 90% were seen once. This receptor was obtained from an adult in good health. Here the sequenced sample was peripheral blood, taken on day 0 of AZD1222 vaccination. The V gene is TRBV5-5, the J gene TRBJ2-3; TRBD2 might be the D (5 bases). CDR3 sequence (DNA): TGTGCCAGCAACGGGGTTGGCGATACGCAGTATTTT. This encodes CASNGVGDTQYF. Based on the CDR3 plus reference TRBV5-5 and TRBJ2-3, the full variable domain is DAGVTQSPTHLIKTRGQQVTLRCSPISGHKSVSWYQQVLGQGPQFIFQYYEKEERGRGNFPDRFSARQFPNYSSELNVNALLLGDSALYLCASNGVGDTQYFGPGTRLTVL.